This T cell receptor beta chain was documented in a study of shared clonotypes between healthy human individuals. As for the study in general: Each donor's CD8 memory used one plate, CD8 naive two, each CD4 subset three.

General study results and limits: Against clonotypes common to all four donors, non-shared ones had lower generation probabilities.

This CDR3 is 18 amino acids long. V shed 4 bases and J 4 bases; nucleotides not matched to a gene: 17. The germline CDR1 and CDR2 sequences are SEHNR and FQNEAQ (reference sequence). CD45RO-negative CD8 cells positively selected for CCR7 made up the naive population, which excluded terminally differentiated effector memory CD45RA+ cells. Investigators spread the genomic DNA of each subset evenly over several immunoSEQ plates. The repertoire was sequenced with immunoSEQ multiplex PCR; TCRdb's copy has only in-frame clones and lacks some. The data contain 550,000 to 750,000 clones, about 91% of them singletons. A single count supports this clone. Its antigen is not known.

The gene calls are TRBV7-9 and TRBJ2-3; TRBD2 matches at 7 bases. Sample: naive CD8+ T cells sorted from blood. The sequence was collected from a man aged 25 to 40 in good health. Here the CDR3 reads CASSSPLLESGTADTQYF. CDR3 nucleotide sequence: TGTGCCAGCAGCTCACCATTATTGGAGAGCGGGACGGCAGATACGCAGTATTTT. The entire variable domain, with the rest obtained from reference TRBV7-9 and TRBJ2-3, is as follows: DTGVSQNPRHKITKRGQNVTFRCDPISEHNRLYWYRQTLGQGPEFLTYFQNEAQLEKSRLLSDRFSAERPKGSFSTLEIQRTEQGDSAMYLCASSSPLLESGTADTQYFGPGTRLTVL.